This T cell receptor beta chain was documented in a study of blood T cell repertoires in COVID-19. The germline V gene encodes CDR1 SEHNR and CDR2 FQNEAQ (reference sequence). V was clipped by 6 bases and J by 5 bases; unmatched bases: 6. The CDR3 spans 14 residues. Study processing details: Nucleated cell counts were estimated from reference gene primer amplification. Generated by immunoSEQ multiplex PCR, the TCRdb table keeps only in-frame clones and is missing some. V and J calls and clone size come straight from that table; D and trimming were deduced from the DNA. The table includes some 130,000 clones, 77% detected once.

This TCR came from a man older than 75 with acute or convalescent COVID-19. Sequencing was done on a sample of peripheral blood. The chain joins TRBV7-9 to TRBJ1-5; 8 bases fit TRBD1. The CDR3 region has the DNA TGTGCCAGCAGTCCACAGGGGGTTTATCAGCCCCAGCATTTT. It is translated as CASSPQGVYQPQHF.